Following are 10 T cell receptor beta chains from one sample sequenced in a study of T cell responses to AZD1222 COVID-19 vaccine. Assay used: immunoSEQ multiplex PCR; TCRdb lists only in-frame clones, some missing. In the table there are 75,000 to 95,000 clones, around 84% of which are singletons. The sequencing used peripheral blood, collected on day 0 of AZD1222 vaccination. These receptors came from an adult in good health.

In DNA, the CDR3 is TGTGCCAGCAGCGTAGGTGGGACAGGGTATCGCGCCTACGAGCAGTACTTC. It encodes CASSVGGTGYRAYEQYF. This chain uses TRBV9 with TRBJ2-7, with 9 bases matching TRBD1. In germline, CDR1 is SGDLS, CDR2 YYNGEE. The CDR3 extends over 17 amino acids. Unmatched junction bases numbered 9, after V lost 0 bases and J lost 2 bases.

CDR3 region: CASSRAGTFSGANVLTF. CDR3 bases: TGTGCCAGCAGCCGCGCAGGGACTTTCTCTGGGGCCAACGTCCTGACTTTC. V is TRBV7-9 and J is TRBJ2-6, with TRBD2 as a possible D gene (6 bases). Trimming removed 5 bases at V and 0 bases at J, with 14 bases between. CDR3 size: 17 residues. Germline CDR1 and CDR2: SEHNR and FQNEAQ (reference sequence).

CDR3 protein: CASSAGSGANVLTF. The CDR3 DNA reads TGTGCCAGCAGCGCAGGGTCTGGGGCCAACGTCCTGACTTTC. The genes are TRBV11-2 and TRBJ2-6; TRBD1 is a possible D gene (5 bases). The CDR3 has 14 residues. Germline V lookup: CDR1 SGHAT, CDR2 FQNNGV. V gave up 5 bases and J gave up 1 base, with 6 bases separating them.

The J gene is TRBJ1-2, the V gene TRBV27; D gene uncertain. V was trimmed by 8 bases and J by 0 bases, leaving 16 bases between them. The germline CDR1 and CDR2 sequences are MNHEY and SMNVEV (reference sequence). CDR3 length: 15 residues. CDR3 amino acids: CASFPLHGSNYGYTF. Here the CDR3 DNA reads TGTGCCAGCTTCCCTTTGCACGGGTCTAACTATGGCTACACCTTC.

The genes are TRBV11-2 and TRBJ1-3; D may be TRBD1 (5 bases). The germline gives CDR1 SGHAT, CDR2 FQNNGV. The CDR3 runs to 15 residues. V lost 5 bases, J lost 2 bases, and 13 bases lay in between. The CDR3 DNA sequence: TGTGCCAGCAGCGTCGAGCGGGGGACTGGAAACACCATATATTTT. Translated, it gives CASSVERGTGNTIYF.

V and J are TRBV9 and TRBJ2-5, with D tentatively TRBD1 or TRBD2 (6 bases each). The germline CDR1 and CDR2 sequences are SGDLS and YYNGEE. CDR3 length: 13 residues. The V end was cut by 0 bases, the J end by 7 bases, with 10 bases between. The CDR3 DNA reads as TGTGCCAGCAGCGTAGGAGAGGGGGGGACCCAGTACTTC. It yields the protein CASSVGEGGTQYF.

DNA of the CDR3: TGTGCCAGCAGCCACCGGGATCCGGTCTACGAGCAGTACTTC. Amino acids: CASSHRDPVYEQYF. This chain connects TRBV3-1 (or the pseudogene TRBV3-2) to TRBJ2-7, with a possible D match to TRBD2 (5 bases). The V and J ends lost 3 bases and 3 bases respectively, with 12 bases between them. CDR1 and CDR2 (germline): LGHDT, YNNKEL (reference sequence). This CDR3 contains 14 residues.

The genes are TRBV7-2 and TRBJ1-3; D unresolved. V was pared by 1 base and J by 3 bases, with 7 bases between. CDR1 is SGHTA, CDR2 FQGNSA, per germline. The CDR3 is 14 residues long. This CDR3 is CASSLGGSGNTIYF. Written as DNA, the CDR3 is TGTGCCAGCAGCTTAGGGGGAAGTGGAAACACCATATATTTT.

The genes are TRBV6-5 and TRBJ2-5; 9 bases line up with TRBD1. Germline V gene sequence: CDR1 MNHEY, CDR2 SVGAGI. The trim removed 4 bases at V and 5 bases at J, leaving 8 bases unmatched. The CDR3 totals 15 residues. The CDR3 coding sequence is TGTGCCAGCAGTTTACGGGGGACAGGGACCGAGACCCAGTACTTC. Amino acid sequence: CASSLRGTGTETQYF.

This chain joins TRBV7-9 and TRBJ2-2, with D perhaps matching TRBD2 (5 bases). V was shortened by 1 base and J by 5 bases, with 8 bases between the two germline ends. The germline gives CDR1 SEHNR, CDR2 FQNEAQ (reference sequence). This CDR3 contains 14 residues. Written as DNA, the CDR3 is TGTGCCAGCAGCTTAGAGGCGGGTACCGGGGAGCTGTTTTTT. This gives the protein CASSLEAGTGELFF.